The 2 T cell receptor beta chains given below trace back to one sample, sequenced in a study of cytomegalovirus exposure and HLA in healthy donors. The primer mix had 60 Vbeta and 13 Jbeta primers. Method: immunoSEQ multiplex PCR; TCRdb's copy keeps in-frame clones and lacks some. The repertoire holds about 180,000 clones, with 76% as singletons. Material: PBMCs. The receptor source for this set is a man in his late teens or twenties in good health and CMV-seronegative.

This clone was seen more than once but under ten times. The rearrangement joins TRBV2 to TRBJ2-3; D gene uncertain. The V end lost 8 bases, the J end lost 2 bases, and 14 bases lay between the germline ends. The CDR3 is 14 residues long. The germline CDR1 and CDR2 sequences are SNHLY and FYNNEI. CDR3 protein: CASPQAGNTDTQYF. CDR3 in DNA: TGTGCCAGCCCCCAGGCCGGAAACACAGATACGCAGTATTTT.

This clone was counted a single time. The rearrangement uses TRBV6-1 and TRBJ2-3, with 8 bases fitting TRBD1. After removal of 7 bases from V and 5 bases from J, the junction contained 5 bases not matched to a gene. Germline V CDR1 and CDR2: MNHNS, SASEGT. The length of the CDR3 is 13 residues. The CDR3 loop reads CASTQGAKDTQYF. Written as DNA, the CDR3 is TGTGCCAGCACGCAGGGGGCGAAAGATACGCAGTATTTT.